This T cell receptor (beta chain) appears in the sequencing data of a study of naive and memory T cell subsets. General study points: Possibly reflecting memory cells re-expressing CD45RA, a few larger clonotypes occurred in naive repertoires, especially CD8. Clonotypes here are unpaired alpha or beta chain sequences.

A word on this clonotype: The antigen is not known.

An equimolar mix of two oligonucleotides served as the beta constant-region primer for TRBC1 and TRBC2. Four rounds of PCR amplified the ligated cDNA using nested alpha and beta constant-region primers plus SP2. TCRdb itself ran the UMI-ligation and nested PCR reads through MiXCR, one entry per CDR3 protein. Of 120,000 to 150,000 distinct CDR3 sequences in the sample, about 20% were seen once. Germline assignment: CDR1 SNHLY and CDR2 FYNNEI. The CDR3 has 11 residues. With 5 bases removed from V and 7 bases from J, the gap between germline ends came to 5 bases. Sequencing was done on a sample of naive CD4+ T cells from blood. The source of this sequence is a human donor in good health. The chain joins TRBV2 to TRBJ2-2; no clear D. CDR3 residues: CASSRIGELFF. The CDR3 nucleotides are TGTGCCAGCAGTCGGATCGGGGAGCTGTTTTTT.